Ten or more counts support the clone carrying this TCR beta chain. Antigen specificity is unknown. In TCRdb, the RT-PCR reads were re-called with MiXCR into one record per CDR3 protein. Among 450,000 to 600,000 distinct CDR3 sequences listed, approximately 6.9% were seen once. This entry belongs to a study of response to subunit inactivated influenza vaccine. Broader study findings: Authors suggested each seasonal flu vaccination may recruit only limited numbers of new T cells.

Trimming took 4 bases from V and 0 from J, leaving 15 bases between them. This CDR3 region has 17 residues. Germline CDR1 reads SEHNR; CDR2 reads FQNEAQ (reference sequence). The chain has TRBV7-9 and TRBJ2-2; D uncertain. The clonotype was recovered from a man aged 50 to 69 who received an inactivated influenza vaccine. This specimen was PBMCs from blood, taken less than 30 months after vaccination. The CDR3 DNA follows: TGTGCCAGCAGCTCCCCGCTGGCCAGGACGAACACCGGGGAGCTGTTTTTT. Amino acids: CASSSPLARTNTGELFF. Drawing the rest from reference TRBV7-9 and TRBJ2-2, the complete variable domain is DTGVSQNPRHKITKRGQNVTFRCDPISEHNRLYWYRQTLGQGPEFLTYFQNEAQLEKSRLLSDRFSAERPKGSFSTLEIQRTEQGDSAMYLCASSSPLARTNTGELFFGEGSRLTVL.